Listed below are T cell receptor beta chains from one sample, sequenced in a study of identical twins. TCRdb reanalysed the 5' RACE reads using MiXCR and keeps one entry per CDR3 protein. The top ten hold 10% to 15% of the sample, which has approximately 700,000 distinct CDR3 sequences, 18% seen once. This sample also belongs to another study, concerning T cells expressing NK-cell markers.

Specimen: PBMCs. These receptors were collected from a young woman in good health. Each CDR3 is given with its conserved first and last residue. D genes are given only for firm matches. Clone sizes are given selectively: once, few, many, or a class where the clone is expanded.

V	length	J	size	D	DNA	CDR3
TRBV12-3/TRBV12-4	16	TRBJ2-7	few	TRBD2	TGTGCCAGCAGTTTAGCCCCGGCTAGCGGGACCTACGAGCAGTACTTC	CASSLAPASGTYEQYF
TRBV20-1	14	TRBJ2-1	few	NA	TGCAGTGCTAGCTTGGTGGGCACCAACAATGAGCAGTTCTTC	CSASLVGTNNEQFF
TRBV6-1	11	TRBJ2-5	NA	NA	TGTGCCAGATTAGAAGAGGGGACCCAGTACTTC	CARLEEGTQYF
TRBV12-3/TRBV12-4	15	TRBJ2-1	many	TRBD2	TGTGCCAGCAGTTTCAGGAGTAGCGGGAGGAATGAGCAGTTCTTC	CASSFRSSGRNEQFF
TRBV20-1	15	TRBJ2-1	few	TRBD2	TGCAGTGCTAGACAAACTAGCGGGAGTGGGAATGAGCAGTTCTTC	CSARQTSGSGNEQFF
TRBV10-3	13	TRBJ2-3	NA	TRBD2	TGTGCCATCACCCCTAGCGGGAGTGATACGCAGTATTTT	CAITPSGSDTQYF
TRBV6-6	10	TRBJ2-7	NA	NA	TGTGCCAGCGGGGGTGAGGAGCAGTACTTC	CASGGEEQYF
TRBV11-3	17	TRBJ2-7	NA	TRBD1	TGTGCCAGCACCCACTTAGGGACAGGGGGCTCTCCCTACGAGCAGTACTTC	CASTHLGTGGSPYEQYF
TRBV20-1	11	TRBJ2-7	few	NA	TGCAGTGCTCAAGCGGGCAGGGGAACCCTTTTC	CSAQAGRGTLF
TRBV7-9	15	TRBJ1-4	few	NA	TGTGCCAGCAGCTTAGTTGGGGGGTTCGGTGAAAAACTGTTTTTT	CASSLVGGFGEKLFF
TRBV5-4	16	TRBJ2-2	NA	TRBD1	TGTGCCAGCAGCTTGGGTGTGACAGGGCCGTCCGGGGAGCTGTTTTTT	CASSLGVTGPSGELFF
TRBV6-5	13	TRBJ2-3	many	NA	TGTGCCAGCAGTCCTCGATACACAGATACGCAGTATTTT	CASSPRYTDTQYF
TRBV19	14	TRBJ1-1	few	NA	TGTGCCAGTACCCAACAACGAATGAACACTGAAGCTTTCTTT	CASTQQRMNTEAFF
TRBV25-1	17	TRBJ2-1	many	NA	TGTGCCAGCAGTGACGGGACGGTGGATCCTTCAGGCATTGAGCAGTTCTTC	CASSDGTVDPSGIEQFF
TRBV15	15	TRBJ2-3	NA	NA	TGTGCCACCAGCAGAACTAGTCACAGCACAGATACGCAGTATTTT	CATSRTSHSTDTQYF
TRBV20-1	14	TRBJ2-6	NA	NA	TGCAGTGCTAGAGCAGGGTCCGGGGCCAACGTCCTGACTTTC	CSARAGSGANVLTF
TRBV20-1	12	TRBJ2-7	many	TRBD2	TGCAGTGCTAGCGGGAGGGCCTACGAGCAGTACTTC	CSASGRAYEQYF
TRBV12-3/TRBV12-4	12	TRBJ2-2	NA	NA	TGTGCCAGCGAATTTAACACCGGGGAGCTGTTTTTT	CASEFNTGELFF
TRBV12-3/TRBV12-4	13	TRBJ1-6	few	NA	TGTGCCAGCAGTGAGCATCAGGACTCACCCCTCCACTTT	CASSEHQDSPLHF
TRBV12-3/TRBV12-4	17	TRBJ2-6	few	NA	TGTGCCAGCAGTTTAGGGACAGAACCCTCTGGGGCCAACGTCCTGACTTTC	CASSLGTEPSGANVLTF
TRBV7-9	13	TRBJ1-6	NA	NA	TGTGCCAGCAGCTCTTTACAGGGAACGCCCCTCCACTTT	CASSSLQGTPLHF
TRBV29-1	12	TRBJ2-5	NA	NA	TGCAGCGTCATCGTCAGTTACGAGACCCAGTACTTC	CSVIVSYETQYF
TRBV20-1	15	TRBJ2-1	NA	NA	TGCAGTGCTAGAGGGAAGGACTTGCTATACAATGAGCAGTTCTTC	CSARGKDLLYNEQFF
TRBV29-1	12	TRBJ2-1	NA	TRBD1	TGCAGCGTGGGGACAGGGGGCTATGAGCAGTTCTTC	CSVGTGGYEQFF
TRBV10-3	14	TRBJ2-3	few	NA	TGTGCCATCAAAAAGCGGGCTTTTACAGATACGCAGTATTTT	CAIKKRAFTDTQYF
TRBV12-3/TRBV12-4	14	TRBJ1-1	NA	NA	TGTGCCAGCAGTCCAACAGGGTATGCGACTGAAGCTTTCTTT	CASSPTGYATEAFF
TRBV5-1	17	TRBJ1-1	few	NA	TGCGCCAGCAGCCCGGACCCAGGGTATGGATTGAACACTGAAGCTTTCTTT	CASSPDPGYGLNTEAFF
TRBV12-3/TRBV12-4	12	TRBJ1-1	NA	NA	TGTGCCAGCAGCTACACGAACACTGAAGCTTTCTTT	CASSYTNTEAFF
TRBV10-3	14	TRBJ2-7	NA	TRBD2	TGTCCACCCCAAAGCGGGGGAAGACCCTACGAGCAGTACTTC	CPPQSGGRPYEQYF
TRBV6-1	14	TRBJ1-1	NA	NA	TGTGCCAGCAAGGTCCGAAACGAAAACACTGAAGCTTTCTTT	CASKVRNENTEAFF
TRBV10-3	13	TRBJ2-7	NA	TRBD2	TGTGCCACCTCTTTCGCGGGAGGCGACGAGCAGTACTTC	CATSFAGGDEQYF
TRBV4-3	14	TRBJ2-3	few	NA	TGCGCCAGCAGCCAAGGAGGGGATCTCGATACGCAGTATTTT	CASSQGGDLDTQYF
TRBV3-1	15	TRBJ2-7	few	NA	TGTGCCAGCAGCCCAATGGGACAAATCCTCTACGAGCAGTACTTC	CASSPMGQILYEQYF
TRBV29-1	17	TRBJ1-2	once	TRBD1	TGCAGCGTCTCCGGACCCCCCGGACAGGGGGGTTCTTATGGCTACACCTTC	CSVSGPPGQGGSYGYTF
TRBV20-1	13	TRBJ2-3	NA	NA	NA	CSALGPAARGQYF
TRBV7-2	15	TRBJ2-2	NA	NA	TGTGCCAGCAGCTTCCTCGGGACGAACACCGGGGAGCTGTTTTTT	CASSFLGTNTGELFF
TRBV5-1	15	TRBJ2-2	many	NA	TGCGCCAGCAGCTTGGCGACTAGTGGTACCGGGGAGCTGTTTTTT	CASSLATSGTGELFF
TRBV5-1	15	TRBJ2-5	NA	NA	TGCGCCAGCAGCTTATTCATCGGTCTCCAAGAGACCCAGTACTTC	CASSLFIGLQETQYF
TRBV5-1	15	TRBJ1-5	many	NA	TGCGCCAGCAGCTTGGAGGGCGAGAGCAATCAGCCCCAGCATTTT	CASSLEGESNQPQHF
TRBV6-5	13	TRBJ1-3	few	NA	TGTGCCAGCAGTTACTGGACAGGAAACACCATATATTTT	CASSYWTGNTIYF
TRBV7-2	14	TRBJ1-2	few	TRBD1	TGTGCCAGCAAACGTTCCGGGACAGACTATGGCTACACCTTC	CASKRSGTDYGYTF
TRBV20-1	12	TRBJ2-7	NA	NA	TGCAGTGCTAGGGGGCTGAACTACGAGCAGTACTTC	CSARGLNYEQYF
TRBV20-1	14	TRBJ2-5	few	TRBD2	TGCAGTGCTAGGCCACTAGCGGGACTCGAGACCCAGTACTTC	CSARPLAGLETQYF